This TCR beta chain is from a study of T cell changes during pregnancy in multiple sclerosis. The V gene's germline CDR1 is KGHSH and CDR2 LQKENI. The CDR3 has 12 residues. J lost 9 bases, V lost 5 bases, and 4 bases had no gene match. The data were produced by immunoSEQ multiplex PCR, yet TCRdb's version contains in-frame clones alone and is incomplete. The sample carries over 45,000 clones, about nine tenths recorded once. The sample here was CD4+ T cells from peripheral blood mononuclear cells, taken after pregnancy. This chain uses TRBV18 with TRBJ1-1, with 9 bases aligning to TRBD1. The TCR sequence derives from a female donor with multiple sclerosis, enrolled in a pregnancy study. This chain's CDR3 is CASSSNRGQAFF. In DNA form, the CDR3 reads TGTGCCAGCTCATCTAACAGGGGGCAAGCTTTCTTT. Drawing the rest from reference TRBV18 and TRBJ1-1, the complete variable domain is NAGVMQNPRHLVRRRGQEARLRCSPMKGHSHVYWYRQLPEEGLKFMVYLQKENIIDESGMPKERFSAEFPKEGPSILRIQQVVRGDSAAYFCASSSNRGQAFFGQGTRLTVV.